The next 18 T cell receptor beta chains were all read from a single sample in a study of post-analysis software for immune sequencing data. Study-level results: There were a few TRBV segments more frequent in patients than controls, and TRBV5-6, TRBV5-1 and TRBV20-1 were among them.

These receptors have no identified antigens. cDNA libraries for TCR beta contained unique molecular identifiers. Each CDR3 protein is one row after TCRdb ran MiXCR on the PCR reads. Here the sample spans around 250,000 distinct CDR3 sequences, 30% to 45% being singletons. Specimen: blood. Every receptor here comes from a girl between 10 and 17 years old with multiple sclerosis.

The table lists this clonotype with many counts. The rearrangement joins TRBV2 to TRBJ2-3; 13 bases fit TRBD2. Trimming at V came to 2 bases and at J to 10 bases, leaving 12 bases not matched to a gene. There are 17 residues in the CDR3. Germline V gene lookup returns CDR1 SNHLY and CDR2 FYNNEI. Here the CDR3 reads CASSEIKGLAGAVAQYF. CDR3 nucleotide sequence: TGTGCCAGCAGTGAAATCAAAGGACTAGCGGGGGCCGTAGCGCAGTATTTT. The whole variable domain, filled in from reference TRBV2 and TRBJ2-3, reads EPEVTQTPSHQVTQMGQEVILRCVPISNHLYFYWYRQILGQKVEFLVSFYNNEISEKSEIFDDQFSVERPDGSNFTLKIRSTKLEDSAMYFCASSEIKGLAGAVAQYFGPGTRLTVL.

The chain joins TRBV12-3 or TRBV12-4 to TRBJ1-1; D call uncertain. The V end was cut by 6 bases, the J end by 0 bases, with 14 bases between. The CDR3 is 15 residues long. The CDR3 is CASRSDRIMNTEAFF. CDR3 in DNA: TGTGCCAGCAGATCGGACCGAATCATGAACACTGAAGCTTTCTTT.

This chain links TRBV27 with TRBJ2-1; D is unclear. This CDR3 has 16 residues. The germline CDR1 and CDR2 sequences are MNHEY and SMNVEV (reference sequence). Trimming stripped 2 bases from V and 6 bases from J, with 17 bases between. CDR3 bases: TGTGCCAGCAGTTTAAACCCCCGGTGGCTATGCAATGAGCAGTTCTTC. Translation: CASSLNPRWLCNEQFF.

This clonotype was found many times. V and J are TRBV7-9 and TRBJ2-5; the D is unclear. The CDR3 is 14 amino acids. Per the germline V gene, CDR1 is SEHNR and CDR2 is FQNEAQ (reference sequence). V dropped 1 base and J dropped 1 base, with 7 bases sitting between them. As DNA, the CDR3 is TGTGCCAGCAGCTTAGTGGGCGTCCAAGAGACCCAGTACTTC. This encodes CASSLVGVQETQYF.

This clonotype was found a few times. The chain links TRBV11-2 to TRBJ1-1; D is perhaps TRBD1 (6 bases). The length of the CDR3 is 14 residues. V was cut by 6 bases and J by 4 bases, with 15 bases left in between. The V gene's germline CDR1 is SGHAT and CDR2 FQNNGV. The chain's CDR3 is CASRKPQGTTEAFF. CDR3 nucleotide sequence: TGTGCCAGCAGAAAACCCCAGGGGACCACTGAAGCTTTCTTT. The variable domain in full, completed from reference TRBV11-2 and TRBJ1-1, reads EAGVAQSPRYKIIEKRQSVAFWCNPISGHATLYWYQQILGQGPKLLIQFQNNGVVDDSQLPKDRFSAERLKGVDSTLKIQPAKLEDSAVYLCASRKPQGTTEAFFGQGTRLTVV.

The J gene is TRBJ1-6, the V gene TRBV25-1; D gene uncertain. The CDR3 contains 15 residues. Germline loops: CDR1 MGHDK, CDR2 SYGVNS. V shed 2 bases and J shed 5 bases, with 10 bases lying between them. CDR3 bases: TGTGCCAGCAGTGAACTGGTGGGCAATAATTCACCCCTCCACTTT. Translating gives CASSELVGNNSPLHF.

This clonotype was picked up many times. The chain recombines TRBV4-1 with TRBJ1-4, with D uncertain. The CDR3 totals 13 residues. The germline gives CDR1 MGHRA, CDR2 YSYEKL. V was clipped by 6 bases and J by 8 bases, with 13 bases between them. The CDR3 is CASSLGVREKLFF. Here the CDR3 DNA reads TGCGCCAGCAGTTTGGGTGTCCGCGAAAAACTGTTTTTT.

The chain carries TRBV4-2 and TRBJ1-2, with a weak D call TRBD1 (6 bases). With 0 bases removed from V and 3 bases from J, the gap between germline ends came to 14 bases. Germline V gene sequence: CDR1 LGHNA, CDR2 YNFKEQ. The CDR3 has 16 residues. DNA for the CDR3: TGTGCCAGCAGCCAAGATTCCTGGGGGGCCGACTATGGCTACACCTTC. This codes for CASSQDSWGADYGYTF.

The rearrangement uses TRBV7-6 and TRBJ2-5; D ambiguous. This CDR3 is built from 15 residues. Germline V gene sequence: CDR1 SGHVS, CDR2 FNYEAQ. V lost 0 bases and J lost 2, with 10 bases in between. This chain's CDR3 is CASSLAPIGQETQYF. The DNA for the CDR3 is TGTGCCAGCAGCTTAGCCCCTATAGGGCAAGAGACCCAGTACTTC.

This clonotype was counted at least ten times. The chain joins TRBV6-4 to TRBJ2-6, with a possible D match to TRBD1 (5 bases). The germline V gene encodes CDR1 MRHNA and CDR2 SNTAGT. This CDR3 comprises 14 residues. The V end was cut by 10 bases, the J end by 2 bases, with 12 bases between. CDR3: CATSDRAGANVLTF. In DNA form, the CDR3 reads TGTGCCACCTCCGACAGAGCTGGGGCCAACGTCCTGACTTTC.

This clonotype was seen only once. This could be a read error, since a much larger clone is one nucleotide away. The chain employs TRBV12-3 or TRBV12-4 and TRBJ2-5; D may be TRBD1 (6 bases). V was shortened by 5 bases and J by 5 bases, with 12 bases between the two germline ends. The CDR3 loop spans 13 amino acids. The DNA of the CDR3 is TGTGCCAGCAGTGGACAGCGTTGGGAGACCCAGTACTTC. Its translation is CASSGQRWETQYF.

The gene calls are TRBV28 and TRBJ1-1, with TRBD1 identical over 8 bases. This CDR3 region has 14 residues. V lost 5 bases to trimming and J lost 6 bases; unmatched junction nucleotides: 8. The germline V gene encodes CDR1 MDHEN and CDR2 SYDVKM. In DNA, the CDR3 is TGTGCCAGCAGTGGGATCGGACAGGGCGCTGAAGCTTTCTTT. This sequence encodes CASSGIGQGAEAFF. The full variable domain, in which reference TRBV28 and TRBJ1-1 provide the parts outside the CDR3, is DVKVTQSSRYLVKRTGEKVFLECVQDMDHENMFWYRQDPGLGLRLIYFSYDVKMKEKGDIPEGYSVSREKKERFSLILESASTNQTSMYLCASSGIGQGAEAFFGQGTRLTVV.

This clonotype has just a few counts. This chain connects TRBV19 to TRBJ1-1; 7 bases agree with TRBD1. The germline V gene encodes CDR1 LNHDA and CDR2 SQIVND (reference sequence). V lost 6 bases, J lost 0 bases, and 7 bases stayed unmatched. The CDR3 has 15 amino acids. CDR3 loop: CASRRVGQMNTEAFF. The CDR3 nucleotides read TGTGCCAGTAGGCGTGTGGGACAGATGAACACTGAAGCTTTCTTT. Full variable domain (rest looked up from reference TRBV19 and TRBJ1-1): DGGITQSPKYLFRKEGQNVTLSCEQNLNHDAMYWYRQDPGQGLRLIYYSQIVNDFQKGDIAEGYSVSREKKESFPLTVTSAQKNPTAFYLCASRRVGQMNTEAFFGQGTRLTVV.

The chain employs TRBV5-1 and TRBJ2-2, with a weak D call TRBD1 (6 bases). This CDR3 is built from 15 residues. Germline loops: CDR1 SGHRS, CDR2 YFSETQ. V was clipped by 4 bases and J by 4 bases, with 14 bases between them. CDR3 nucleotide sequence: TGCGCCAGCAGCCAGAGGACAGTCATCACCGGGGAGCTGTTTTTT. It translates to CASSQRTVITGELFF.

The rearrangement uses TRBV18 and TRBJ1-5, with 11 bases that match TRBD1. Trimming took 3 bases from V and 2 from J; bases not matched to a gene: 9. CDR3 length: 18 amino acids. CDR1 and CDR2 (germline): KGHSH, LQKENI. The CDR3 here is CASSPDRGRLNGNQPQHF. In DNA, the CDR3 is TGTGCCAGCTCACCGGACAGGGGGCGTTTAAATGGCAATCAGCCCCAGCATTTT. The full variable domain, rest sourced from reference TRBV18 and TRBJ1-5, is NAGVMQNPRHLVRRRGQEARLRCSPMKGHSHVYWYRQLPEEGLKFMVYLQKENIIDESGMPKERFSAEFPKEGPSILRIQQVVRGDSAAYFCASSPDRGRLNGNQPQHFGDGTRLSIL.

This clonotype was recorded at least ten times. The V gene is TRBV11-1, the J gene TRBJ2-1, with TRBD2 as a possible D gene (6 bases). The V and J ends lost 0 bases and 2 bases respectively, with 26 bases between them. CDR3 length equals 21 residues. From germline, CDR1 is SGHAT and CDR2 FQDESV (reference sequence). The CDR3 coding sequence is TGTGCCAGCAGCTTAGCTTCAGGACGTGCCGGGGGACCAAATCCCTACAATGAGCAGTTCTTC. Amino acid sequence: CASSLASGRAGGPNPYNEQFF.

This clonotype was seen at least ten times. The genes are TRBV4-1 and TRBJ2-3; 8 nucleotides match TRBD2. There are 16 residues in the CDR3. The germline CDR1 and CDR2 sequences are MGHRA and YSYEKL. The trim removed 0 bases at V and 1 base at J, leaving 3 bases unmatched. CDR3 residues: CASSQDSGGRTDTQYF. In nucleotides, the CDR3 is TGCGCCAGCAGCCAAGATTCGGGGGGGCGCACAGATACGCAGTATTTT.

This sequence joins TRBV7-9 and TRBJ2-7; TRBD2 matches at 12 bases. V shed 7 bases, J shed 9 bases, and the junction held 7 bases outside the gene matches. The CDR3 runs 13 residues. Germline V gives CDR1 SEHNR, CDR2 FQNEAQ (reference sequence). The CDR3 DNA follows: TGTGCCAGCACCCCATCACTAGCGGGAGGGCAGTACTTC. Translating it yields CASTPSLAGGQYF.